These 10 T cell receptor beta chains were all obtained from the same sample, sequenced in a study of CD8 T cells in Susac syndrome. Reverse transcription used about 0.45 to 1 ug RNA and random hexamers. TCRdb passed the immunoSEQ multiplex PCR reads through MiXCR, listing each CDR3 protein once. The sample has around 170,000 distinct CDR3 sequences, roughly 96% seen once; the top ten hold about 0.15%. Sequences were obtained from CD8+ T cells from PBMCs. These receptors came from a human donor with multiple sclerosis.

V is TRBV9 and J is TRBJ2-1, with TRBD2 as a possible D gene (6 bases). Germline assignment: CDR1 SGDLS and CDR2 YYNGEE. The CDR3 is 15 amino acids. Between the trimmed V and J ends, which lost 0 bases and 3 bases, there was a span of 10 bases. The DNA of the CDR3 is TGTGCCAGCAGCGTAGCAATAGCGGACTACAATGAGCAGTTCTTC. It encodes CASSVAIADYNEQFF.

This clonotype showed up just once. The chain uses TRBV27 and TRBJ2-1, with D uncertain. CDR1 and CDR2 (germline): MNHEY, SMNVEV (reference sequence). With 6 bases removed from V and 7 bases from J, the gap between germline ends came to 10 bases. The CDR3 covers 12 residues. The CDR3 DNA sequence: TGTGCCAGCAGCCAGAGGATGAATGAGCAGTTCTTC. This translates into CASSQRMNEQFF.

A single count supports this clonotype. The chain carries TRBV29-1 and TRBJ2-1; D is perhaps TRBD2 (6 bases). Germline CDR1 reads SQVTM; CDR2 reads ANQGSEA. With 8 bases removed from V and 0 bases from J, the gap between germline ends came to 14 bases. This CDR3 is built from 14 residues. The CDR3 reads CSSDSGSSYNEQFF. DNA of the CDR3: TGCAGCAGTGATAGCGGAAGCTCCTACAATGAGCAGTTCTTC.

CDR3 nucleotides: TGCAGTGCCACAACCGGGACTAGCAAGAATGAGCAGTTCTTC. It translates to CSATTGTSKNEQFF. This chain joins TRBV20-1 and TRBJ2-1; TRBD2 agrees at 9 bases. CDR3 length: 14 residues. The V and J ends lost 6 bases and 7 bases, in that order; junction bases with no gene match: 10. The V gene's germline CDR1 is DFQATT and CDR2 SNEGSKA (reference sequence).

The chain is built from TRBV13 and TRBJ2-5, with D perhaps TRBD1 or TRBD2 (5 bases each). The CDR3 consists of 13 residues. V was clipped by 5 bases and J by 2 bases, with 9 bases between them. The germline CDR1 and CDR2 sequences are PRHDT and FYEKMQ (reference sequence). The CDR3 here is CASSPWGQETQYF. The CDR3 DNA is TGTGCCAGCAGCCCTTGGGGGCAAGAGACCCAGTACTTC.

This clonotype was detected a few times. The V gene is TRBV3-1, the J gene TRBJ2-1; unclear D gene. The length of the CDR3 is 12 residues. Trimming left V 5 bases short and J 4 bases short, with 6 bases between. Germline values: CDR1 LGHDT, CDR2 YNNKEL (reference sequence). This CDR3 is CASSSPYNEQFF. In nucleotides, the CDR3 is TGTGCCAGCAGCTCCCCTTACAATGAGCAGTTCTTC.

The chain couples TRBV2 to TRBJ2-2, with D uncertain. V was trimmed by 4 bases and J by 4 bases, leaving 1 base between them. The CDR3 covers 11 residues. Germline V gives CDR1 SNHLY, CDR2 FYNNEI. The CDR3 spells CASSGTGELFF. The CDR3 region has the DNA TGTGCCAGCAGTGGCACCGGGGAGCTGTTTTTT. Filled out from reference TRBV2 and TRBJ2-2, the complete variable domain reads EPEVTQTPSHQVTQMGQEVILRCVPISNHLYFYWYRQILGQKVEFLVSFYNNEISEKSEIFDDQFSVERPDGSNFTLKIRSTKLEDSAMYFCASSGTGELFFGEGSRLTVL.

The CDR3 DNA sequence: TGTGCCAGCAGTTACTCGATGGGGGAGAACACCGGGGAGCTGTTTTTT. Protein sequence: CASSYSMGENTGELFF. This chain uses TRBV6-5 with TRBJ2-2; D possibly matches TRBD1 or TRBD2 (5 bases each). The CDR3 extends over 16 amino acids. CDR1 MNHEY and CDR2 SVGAGI come from the germline V gene. V lost 0 bases and J 1 base, leaving 9 bases between the germline ends.

The chain recombines TRBV25-1 with TRBJ2-7, with 9 bases aligning to TRBD1. This CDR3 is built from 17 residues. The V segment lost 3 bases and the J segment 1 base; nucleotides outside the gene matches: 10. The germline V gene has CDR1 MGHDK and CDR2 SYGVNS. CDR3 bases: TGTGCCAGCAGTGATCCCGGGGTGGGACAGGGATCCTACGAGCAGTACTTC. Protein product: CASSDPGVGQGSYEQYF.

The chain combines TRBV20-1 with TRBJ2-7, with D perhaps TRBD1 (7 bases). V dropped 1 base and J dropped 4 bases, with 17 bases sitting between them. CDR3 length equals 15 residues. Germline V CDR1 and CDR2: DFQATT, SNEGSKA (reference sequence). Here the CDR3 DNA reads TGCAGTGCTAGAGGGGGGGACAGCCGAGGGTACGAGCAGTACTTC. Encoded protein: CSARGGDSRGYEQYF.